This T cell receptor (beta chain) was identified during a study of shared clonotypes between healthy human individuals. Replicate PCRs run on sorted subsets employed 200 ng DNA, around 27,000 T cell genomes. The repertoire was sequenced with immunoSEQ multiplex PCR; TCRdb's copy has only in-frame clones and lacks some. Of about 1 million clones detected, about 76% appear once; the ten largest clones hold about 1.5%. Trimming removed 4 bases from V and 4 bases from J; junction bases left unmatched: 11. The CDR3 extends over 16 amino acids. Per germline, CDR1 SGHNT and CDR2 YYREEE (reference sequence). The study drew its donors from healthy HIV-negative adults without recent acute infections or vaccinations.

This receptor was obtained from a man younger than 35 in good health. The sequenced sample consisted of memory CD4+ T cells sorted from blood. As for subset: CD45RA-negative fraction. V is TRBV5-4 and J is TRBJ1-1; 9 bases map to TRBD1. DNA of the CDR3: TGTGCCAGCAGCCGACCTGGGACAGGGCGCGGCACTGAAGCTTTCTTT. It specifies CASSRPGTGRGTEAFF.